Each of the 4 T cell receptor beta chains below was sequenced from the same sample in a study of human T cells and chemical hapten exposure. Regarding time point: pre-sensitization, week 0. Treatment meaning: therapeutic diphenylcyclopropenone sensitization with weekly scalp DPC. From the RACE reads, TCRdb called clonotypes with MiXCR, one entry per CDR3 protein. Seen here are 120,000 or so distinct CDR3 sequences, about 14% observed once, and the top ten hold approximately 3%. The source was whole blood, collected in connection with sensitization to the hapten diphenylcyclopropenone (DPC). These receptors were obtained from a young woman with alopecia areata. Some clones in this sample may be carry-over from other donors' samples.

This clonotype has only a few counts. DNA of the CDR3: TGTGCCACCAGTGACCGACAGGGGCGAGACTATGGCTACACCTTC. It encodes CATSDRQGRDYGYTF. J is TRBJ1-2 and V is TRBV24-1, with TRBD1 matching over 8 bases. V gave up 4 bases and J gave up 3 bases; unmatched junction bases: 6. This CDR3 spans 15 amino acids. Germline lookup yields CDR1 KGHDR and CDR2 SFDVKD.

The chain carries TRBV7-2 and TRBJ2-3; D unclear. The V end was cut by 5 bases, the J end by 4 bases, with 10 bases between. The CDR3 consists of 13 residues. Germline lookup yields CDR1 SGHTA and CDR2 FQGNSA. CDR3 protein: CASSPPAADTQYF. The CDR3 bases are TGTGCCAGCAGCCCCCCAGCCGCAGATACGCAGTATTTT.

This clonotype was seen ten or more times. The genes are TRBV6-2 or TRBV6-3 and TRBJ1-3; a weak D match, TRBD1 (6 bases). Germline loops: CDR1 MNHEY, CDR2 SVGEGT. The V end was cut by 8 bases, the J end by 0 bases, with 17 bases between. The CDR3 has 16 residues. CDR3 DNA: TGTGCCAGCGATCCAGGACAGCTTTTCTCTGGAAACACCATATATTTT. It specifies CASDPGQLFSGNTIYF.

V gene TRBV5-1 combines with J gene TRBJ1-1, with D perhaps TRBD1 (5 bases). The CDR3 spans 14 residues. Germline V lookup: CDR1 SGHRS, CDR2 YFSETQ. Trimming stripped 0 bases from V and 10 bases from J, with 16 bases between. The CDR3 nucleotides are TGCGCCAGCAGCTTGGGAAGCGGCAGGGCCGGAGCTTTCTTT. Protein product: CASSLGSGRAGAFF.